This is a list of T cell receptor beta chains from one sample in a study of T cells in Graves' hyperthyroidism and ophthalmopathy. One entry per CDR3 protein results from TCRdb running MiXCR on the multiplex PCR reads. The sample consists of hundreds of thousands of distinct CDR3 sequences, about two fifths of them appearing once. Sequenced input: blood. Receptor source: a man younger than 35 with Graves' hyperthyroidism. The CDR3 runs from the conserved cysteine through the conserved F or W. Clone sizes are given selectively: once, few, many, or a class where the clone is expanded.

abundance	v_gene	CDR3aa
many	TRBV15	CATSTLGGGHEAFF
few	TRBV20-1	CSARGQDTEKLFF
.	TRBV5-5	CASRRQGVSNQLQHF
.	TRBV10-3	CAISLDRQGEQYF
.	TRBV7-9	CASSQALSGAQETQYF
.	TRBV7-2	CASSFKTGRYNEQFF
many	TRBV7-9	CASSPGQSNSPLHF
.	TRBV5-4	CASSFRPGTYTGELFF
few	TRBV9	CASSVGGETTEAFF
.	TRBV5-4	CATQTSGSPGELFF
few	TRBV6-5	CASSYWASGHYEQYF
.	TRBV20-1	CSVNDQGYEQYF
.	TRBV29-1	CSVATGSSGELFF